One sample yielded the 16 T cell receptor beta chains listed below, sequenced in a study of blood T cells in healthy people across ages. Using a J-beta primer mix together with a sample-barcoded 5' primer, a second PCR was run for roughly 6 to 12 cycles. TCRdb reprocessed the 5' RACE reads with MiXCR, giving one entry per CDR3 protein. The repertoire includes 750,000 to 950,000 distinct CDR3 sequences, 25% to 35% of them detected once, and 9.5% to 13% sits in the top ten. These data were likewise used in another study, on T cells of mothers and their children.

Sequenced input: blood. The receptors here all came from a woman aged 40-49 years in good health.

This clonotype has more than one count but fewer than ten. This chain joins TRBV7-2 and TRBJ2-3; possibly TRBD1 for D (5 bases). V lost 0 bases and J 1 base, leaving 8 bases between the germline ends. CDR1 and CDR2 from the germline V gene are SGHTA and FQGNSA. There are 15 residues in the CDR3. The CDR3 bases are TGTGCCAGCAGCTTAGCGCAGGGCCGCACAGATACGCAGTATTTT. It encodes CASSLAQGRTDTQYF.

This rearrangement joins TRBV20-1 to TRBJ1-5, with TRBD1 as a possible D gene (6 bases). Germline V gene sequence: CDR1 DFQATT, CDR2 SNEGSKA (reference sequence). The length of the CDR3 is 18 residues. The V end lost 0 bases, the J end lost 0 bases, and 18 bases lay between the germline ends. This CDR3 reads CSARDQWGTRVSNQPQHF. The CDR3 nucleotides read TGCAGTGCTAGAGATCAGTGGGGGACAAGGGTTAGCAATCAGCCCCAGCATTTT.

V usage is TRBV5-1 and J usage is TRBJ2-7; TRBD2 aligns across 10 bases. The CDR3 extends over 15 amino acids. Germline assignment: CDR1 SGHRS and CDR2 YFSETQ. J lost 7 bases, V lost 4 bases, and 11 bases had no gene match. The DNA for the CDR3 is TGCGCCAGCAGCCCCTCTGGGGGACTAGCGAAGGAGCAGTACTTC. Translation gives CASSPSGGLAKEQYF.

This clonotype has only one observation. V and J are TRBV28 and TRBJ1-3, with D possibly matching TRBD1 (5 bases). This CDR3 has 17 residues. V lost 3 bases, J lost 0 bases, and 15 bases lay in between. Per germline, CDR1 MDHEN and CDR2 SYDVKM. CDR3 sequence reads: CASSFGARRSSGNTIYF. As DNA, the CDR3 is TGTGCCAGCAGTTTCGGGGCCCGCCGAAGCTCTGGAAACACCATATATTTT.

The sample holds a few counts of this clonotype. The rearrangement links TRBV28 to TRBJ2-7; D possibly matches TRBD1 or TRBD2 (5 bases each). The CDR3 runs to 14 residues. Germline V gives CDR1 MDHEN, CDR2 SYDVKM. V lost 5 bases and J 5 bases, leaving 16 bases between the germline ends. This chain's CDR3 is CASSPPGARDEQYF. The CDR3 DNA sequence: TGTGCCAGCAGTCCGCCCGGGGCCCGGGACGAGCAGTACTTC.

This clonotype was counted between two and nine times. J is TRBJ2-1 and V is TRBV3-1, with TRBD1 matching over 8 bases. V lost 7 bases, J lost 7 bases, and 6 bases stayed unmatched. CDR1 and CDR2 from the germline V gene are LGHDT and YNNKEL (reference sequence). The CDR3 runs to 13 residues. This CDR3 is CASNQGALNEQFF. CDR3 sequence (DNA): TGTGCCAGCAACCAGGGGGCGCTTAATGAGCAGTTCTTC.

V usage is TRBV4-1 and J usage is TRBJ1-2; D remains ambiguous. CDR3 size: 12 residues. Looked up from germline, CDR1 is MGHRA and CDR2 is YSYEKL. Trimming removed 6 bases at V and 3 bases at J, with 8 bases between. The CDR3 DNA follows: TGCGCCAGCAGTAACCGATACTATGGCTACACCTTC. Protein product: CASSNRYYGYTF.

This clonotype was seen only a few times. The chain joins TRBV3-1 to TRBJ2-1; a weak D match, TRBD2 (6 bases). Trimming pared 0 bases from V and 12 bases from J, leaving 12 bases between. The V gene's germline CDR1 is LGHDT and CDR2 YNNKEL (reference sequence). This CDR3 region has 13 residues. For the CDR3, the DNA is TGTGCCAGCAGCCAAGATGAGGGGAGGTGGCAGTTCTTC. It translates to CASSQDEGRWQFF.

This clonotype showed up many times. The chain uses TRBV28 and TRBJ2-7; 9 nucleotides line up with TRBD1. The CDR3 consists of 15 residues. The J segment lost 3 bases and the V segment lost 2 bases, leaving 5 bases of the junction unmatched. The germline gives CDR1 MDHEN, CDR2 SYDVKM. CDR3 bases: TGTGCCAGCAGTTTAGGGGACAGGGAGGACTACGAGCAGTACTTC. The encoded protein is CASSLGDREDYEQYF.

The chain uses TRBV19 and TRBJ1-5; 7 bases are shared with TRBD1. The CDR3 is made up of 14 amino acids. Trimming at V came to 4 bases and at J to 7 bases, leaving 7 bases not matched to a gene. Germline V gene data show CDR1 as LNHDA and CDR2 as SQIVND (reference sequence). CDR3 protein: CASSTDRVVQPQHF. The CDR3 nucleotides are TGTGCCAGTAGTACCGACAGGGTCGTGCAGCCCCAGCATTTT.

This clonotype was seen a handful of times. The gene calls are TRBV10-3 and TRBJ2-3; perhaps TRBD1 as D (5 bases). This CDR3 spans 12 amino acids. Germline V gives CDR1 ENHRY, CDR2 SYGVKD. V dropped 8 bases and J dropped 2 bases, with 8 bases sitting between them. CDR3 protein: CAIGANTDTQYF. As DNA, the CDR3 is TGTGCCATCGGGGCCAACACAGATACGCAGTATTTT.

This clonotype was counted ten times or more. The V gene is TRBV27, the J gene TRBJ2-7, with D tentatively TRBD1 (6 bases). From germline, CDR1 is MNHEY and CDR2 SMNVEV (reference sequence). V gave up 1 base and J gave up 6 bases, with 7 bases separating them. This CDR3 has 12 residues. The DNA for the CDR3 is TGTGCCAGCAGTTTATTAGGGGGCGAGCAGTACTTC. Amino acids: CASSLLGGEQYF.

The gene calls are TRBV12-3 or TRBV12-4 and TRBJ1-2, with D hard to call. The CDR3 is made up of 14 amino acids. V gave up 6 bases and J gave up 4 bases, with 15 bases separating them. CDR3 amino acids: CASRFNSPSYGYTF. As DNA, the CDR3 is TGTGCCAGCAGGTTTAATTCCCCCAGCTATGGCTACACCTTC.

This clonotype was detected only a few times. This chain joins TRBV4-3 and TRBJ1-1; the match to TRBD1 covers 7 bases. The germline gives CDR1 LGHNA, CDR2 YSLEER. The CDR3 covers 16 residues. Unmatched junction bases numbered 9, after V lost 0 bases and J lost 5 bases. This CDR3 is CASSQETGIGGTEAFF. The CDR3 DNA follows: TGCGCCAGCAGCCAAGAGACAGGGATTGGGGGGACTGAAGCTTTCTTT.

This clonotype came up a few times. The J gene is TRBJ2-5, the V gene TRBV7-9, with TRBD1 matching over 8 bases. CDR3 length: 14 amino acids. Germline CDR1 SEHNR, CDR2 FQNEAQ (reference sequence). V lost 7 bases, J lost 3 bases, and 7 bases stayed unmatched. The CDR3 region is CASKAGGSKETQYF. The CDR3 bases are TGTGCCAGCAAAGCAGGGGGCTCTAAAGAGACCCAGTACTTC.

A remark on this clonotype: A much more abundant neighbour one base away suggests this may be a read error. Given the absence of the conserved phenylalanine or tryptophan at the CDR3 end, a read error is likely. V gene TRBV12-3 or TRBV12-4 combines with J gene TRBJ2-5, with 10 bases lining up with TRBD1. V gave up 4 bases and J gave up 1 base; unmatched junction bases: 0. The CDR3 loop spans 14 amino acids. CDR3 DNA sequence: TGTGCCAGCAGTTGGGACAGGGGCCAAGAGACCCAGTACGTC. This codes for CASSWDRGQETQYV.